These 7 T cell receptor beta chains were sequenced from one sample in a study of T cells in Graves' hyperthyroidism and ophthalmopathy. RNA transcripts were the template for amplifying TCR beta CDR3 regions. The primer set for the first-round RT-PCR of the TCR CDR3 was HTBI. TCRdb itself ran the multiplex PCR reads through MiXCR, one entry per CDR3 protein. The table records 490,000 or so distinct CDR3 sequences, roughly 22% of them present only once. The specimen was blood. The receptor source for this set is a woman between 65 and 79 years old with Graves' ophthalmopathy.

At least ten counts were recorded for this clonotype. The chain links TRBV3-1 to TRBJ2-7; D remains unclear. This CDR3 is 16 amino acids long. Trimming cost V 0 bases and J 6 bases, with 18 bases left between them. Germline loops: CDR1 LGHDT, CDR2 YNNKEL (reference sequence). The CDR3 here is CASSQERTGSPGEQYF. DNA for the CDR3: TGTGCCAGCAGCCAAGAGAGGACCGGCTCCCCTGGCGAGCAGTACTTC.

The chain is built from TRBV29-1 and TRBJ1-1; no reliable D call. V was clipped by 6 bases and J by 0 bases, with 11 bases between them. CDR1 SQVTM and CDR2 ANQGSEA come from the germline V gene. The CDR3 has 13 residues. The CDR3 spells CSVDLRVNTEAFF. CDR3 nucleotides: TGCAGCGTAGACCTTAGAGTGAACACTGAAGCTTTCTTT.

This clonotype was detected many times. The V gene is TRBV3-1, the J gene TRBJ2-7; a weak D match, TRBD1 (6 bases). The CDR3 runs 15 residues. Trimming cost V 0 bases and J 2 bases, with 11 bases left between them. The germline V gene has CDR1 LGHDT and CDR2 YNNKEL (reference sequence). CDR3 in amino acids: CASSQEQGKTYEQYF. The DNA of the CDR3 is TGTGCCAGCAGCCAAGAACAGGGAAAAACCTACGAGCAGTACTTC.

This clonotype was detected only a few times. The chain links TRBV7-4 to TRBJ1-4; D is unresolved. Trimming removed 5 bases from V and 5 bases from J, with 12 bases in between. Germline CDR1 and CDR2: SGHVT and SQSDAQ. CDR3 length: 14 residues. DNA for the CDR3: TGTGCCAGCAGCATGGACCTGAGGAATGAAAAACTGTTTTTT. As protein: CASSMDLRNEKLFF.

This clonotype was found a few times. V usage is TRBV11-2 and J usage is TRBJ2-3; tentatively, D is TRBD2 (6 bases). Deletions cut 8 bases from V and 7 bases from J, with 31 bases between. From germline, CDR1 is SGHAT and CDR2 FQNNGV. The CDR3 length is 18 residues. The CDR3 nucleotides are TGTGCCAGCCAGGGCCTAAAGACCACGGGGGATGTGCGAAATACGCAGTATTTT. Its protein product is CASQGLKTTGDVRNTQYF.

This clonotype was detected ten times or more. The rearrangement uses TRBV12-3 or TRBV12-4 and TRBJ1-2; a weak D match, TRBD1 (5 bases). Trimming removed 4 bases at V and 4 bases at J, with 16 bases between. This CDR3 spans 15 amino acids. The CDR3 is CASSSRRDSLYGYTF. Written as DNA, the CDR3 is TGTGCCAGCAGTTCCCGCCGCGACAGCCTCTATGGCTACACCTTC.

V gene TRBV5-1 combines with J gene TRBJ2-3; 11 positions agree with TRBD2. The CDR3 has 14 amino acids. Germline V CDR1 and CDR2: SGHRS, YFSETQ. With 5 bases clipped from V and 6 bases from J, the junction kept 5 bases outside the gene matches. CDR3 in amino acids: CASRPLAGGDTQYF. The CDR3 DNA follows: TGCGCCAGCAGACCTCTAGCGGGAGGTGATACGCAGTATTTT.